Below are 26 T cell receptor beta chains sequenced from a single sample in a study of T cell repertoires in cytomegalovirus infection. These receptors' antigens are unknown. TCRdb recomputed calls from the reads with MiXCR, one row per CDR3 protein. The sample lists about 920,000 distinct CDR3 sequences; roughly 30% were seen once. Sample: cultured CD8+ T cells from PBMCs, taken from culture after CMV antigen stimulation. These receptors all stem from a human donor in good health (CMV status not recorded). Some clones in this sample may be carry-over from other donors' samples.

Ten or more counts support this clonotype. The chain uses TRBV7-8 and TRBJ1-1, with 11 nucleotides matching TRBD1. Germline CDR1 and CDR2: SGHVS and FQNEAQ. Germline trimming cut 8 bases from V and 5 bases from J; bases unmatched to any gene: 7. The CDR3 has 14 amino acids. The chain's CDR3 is CASQQGTGGTEAFF. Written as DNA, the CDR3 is TGTGCCAGCCAGCAGGGGACAGGGGGGACTGAAGCTTTCTTT.

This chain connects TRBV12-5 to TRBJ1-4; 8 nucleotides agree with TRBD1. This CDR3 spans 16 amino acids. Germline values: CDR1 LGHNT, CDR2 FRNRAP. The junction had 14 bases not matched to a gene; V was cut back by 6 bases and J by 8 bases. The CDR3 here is CASGLILGQGGEKLFF. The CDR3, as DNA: TGTGCTAGTGGACTGATACTCGGACAGGGAGGAGAAAAACTGTTTTTT.

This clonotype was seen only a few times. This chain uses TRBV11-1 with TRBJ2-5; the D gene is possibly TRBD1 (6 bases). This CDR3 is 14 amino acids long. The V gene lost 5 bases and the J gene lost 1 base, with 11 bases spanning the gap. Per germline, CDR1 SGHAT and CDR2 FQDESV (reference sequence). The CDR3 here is CASSNTGSQETQYF. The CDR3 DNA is TGTGCCAGCAGCAATACAGGGAGCCAAGAGACCCAGTACTTC. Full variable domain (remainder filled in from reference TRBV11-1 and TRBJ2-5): EAEVAQSPRYKITEKSQAVAFWCDPISGHATLYWYRQILGQGPELLVQFQDESVVDDSQLPKDRFSAERLKGVDSTLKIQPAELGDSAMYLCASSNTGSQETQYFGPGTRLLVL.

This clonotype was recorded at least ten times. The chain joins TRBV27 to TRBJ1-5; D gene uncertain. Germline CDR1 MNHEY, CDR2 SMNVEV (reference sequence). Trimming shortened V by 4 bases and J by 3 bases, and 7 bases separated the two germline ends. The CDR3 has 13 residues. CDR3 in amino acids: CASSSDLNQPQHF. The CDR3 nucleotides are TGTGCCAGCAGTTCTGATCTCAATCAGCCCCAGCATTTT.

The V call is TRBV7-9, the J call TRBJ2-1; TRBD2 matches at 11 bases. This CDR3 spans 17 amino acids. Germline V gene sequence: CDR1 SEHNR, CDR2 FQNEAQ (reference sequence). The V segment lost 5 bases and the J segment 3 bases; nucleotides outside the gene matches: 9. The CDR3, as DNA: TGTGCCAGCAGCCCCGTAGCGGGGGGGAAAATCTACAATGAGCAGTTCTTC. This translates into CASSPVAGGKIYNEQFF.

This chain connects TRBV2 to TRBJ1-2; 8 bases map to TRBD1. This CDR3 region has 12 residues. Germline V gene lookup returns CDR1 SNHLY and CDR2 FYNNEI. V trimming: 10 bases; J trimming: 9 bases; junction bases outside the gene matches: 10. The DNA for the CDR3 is TGTGCCATCACGGACAGGGTACGGAGCTACACCTTC. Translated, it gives CAITDRVRSYTF.

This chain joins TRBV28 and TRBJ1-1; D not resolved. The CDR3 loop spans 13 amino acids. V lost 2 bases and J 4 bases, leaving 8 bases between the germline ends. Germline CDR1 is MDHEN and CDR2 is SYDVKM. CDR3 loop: CASSLPRSTEAFF. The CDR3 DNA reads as TGTGCCAGCAGTTTACCGCGGTCCACTGAAGCTTTCTTT.

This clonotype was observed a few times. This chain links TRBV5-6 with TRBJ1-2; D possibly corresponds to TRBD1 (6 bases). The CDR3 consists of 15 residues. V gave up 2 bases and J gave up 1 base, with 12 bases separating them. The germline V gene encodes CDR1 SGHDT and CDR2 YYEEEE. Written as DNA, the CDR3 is TGTGCCAGCAGCTTATGGACAGACCGTAACTATGGCTACACCTTC. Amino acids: CASSLWTDRNYGYTF.

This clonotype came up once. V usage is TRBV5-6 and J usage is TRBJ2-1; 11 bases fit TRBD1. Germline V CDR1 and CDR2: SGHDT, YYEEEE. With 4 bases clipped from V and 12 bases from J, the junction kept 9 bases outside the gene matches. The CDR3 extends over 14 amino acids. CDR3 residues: CASSIGTGGPGQFF. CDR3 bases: TGTGCCAGCAGCATAGGGACAGGGGGGCCGGGGCAGTTCTTC.

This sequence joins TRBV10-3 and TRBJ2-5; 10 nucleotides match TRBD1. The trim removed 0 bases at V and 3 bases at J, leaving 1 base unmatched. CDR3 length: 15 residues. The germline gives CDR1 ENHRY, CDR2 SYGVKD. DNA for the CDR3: TGTGCCATCAGTGAGTCAGGGACAGGGGAAGAGACCCAGTACTTC. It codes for CAISESGTGEETQYF.

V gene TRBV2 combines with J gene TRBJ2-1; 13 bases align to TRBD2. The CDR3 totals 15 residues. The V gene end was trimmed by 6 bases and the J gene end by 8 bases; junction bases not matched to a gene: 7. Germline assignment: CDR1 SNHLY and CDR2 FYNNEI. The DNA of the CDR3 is TGTGCCAGCAGGCCTACTAGCGGGGGGGCCGATGAGCAGTTCTTC. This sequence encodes CASRPTSGGADEQFF.

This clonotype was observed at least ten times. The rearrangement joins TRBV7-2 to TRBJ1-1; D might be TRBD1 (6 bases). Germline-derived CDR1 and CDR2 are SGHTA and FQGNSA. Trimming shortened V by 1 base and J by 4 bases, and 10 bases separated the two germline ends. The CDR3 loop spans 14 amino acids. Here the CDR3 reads CASSLVGGPTEAFF. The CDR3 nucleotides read TGTGCCAGCAGCTTAGTCGGGGGCCCCACTGAAGCTTTCTTT.

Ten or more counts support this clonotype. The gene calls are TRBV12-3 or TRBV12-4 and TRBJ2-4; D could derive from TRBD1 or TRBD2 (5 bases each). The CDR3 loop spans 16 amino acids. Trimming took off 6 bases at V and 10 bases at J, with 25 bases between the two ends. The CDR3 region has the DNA TGTGCCAGCAGCATAATCGGACATGAGGGGTATTTGATTCAGTACTTC. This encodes CASSIIGHEGYLIQYF.

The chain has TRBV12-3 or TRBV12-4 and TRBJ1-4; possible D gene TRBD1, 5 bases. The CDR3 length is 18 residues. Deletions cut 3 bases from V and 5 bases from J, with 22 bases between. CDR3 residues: CASSLETGYPTSNEKLFF. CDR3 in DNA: TGTGCCAGCAGTTTGGAAACAGGCTATCCGACTTCGAATGAAAAACTGTTTTTT.

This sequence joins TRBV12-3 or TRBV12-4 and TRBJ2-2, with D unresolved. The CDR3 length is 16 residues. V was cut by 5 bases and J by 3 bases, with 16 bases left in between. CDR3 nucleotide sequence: TGTGCCAGCAGTAATAACCTGGGAATGGACACCGGGGAGCTGTTTTTT. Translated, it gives CASSNNLGMDTGELFF.

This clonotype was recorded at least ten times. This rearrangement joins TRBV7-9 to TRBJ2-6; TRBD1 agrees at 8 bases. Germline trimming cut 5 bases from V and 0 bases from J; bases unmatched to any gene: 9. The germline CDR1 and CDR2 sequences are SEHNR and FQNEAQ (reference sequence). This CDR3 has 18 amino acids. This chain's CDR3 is CASSPTGGMYSGANVLTF. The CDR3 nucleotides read TGTGCCAGCAGCCCCACAGGGGGGATGTACTCTGGGGCCAACGTCCTGACTTTC. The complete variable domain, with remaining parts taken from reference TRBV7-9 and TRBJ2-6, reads DTGVSQNPRHKITKRGQNVTFRCDPISEHNRLYWYRQTLGQGPEFLTYFQNEAQLEKSRLLSDRFSAERPKGSFSTLEIQRTEQGDSAMYLCASSPTGGMYSGANVLTFGAGSRLTVL.

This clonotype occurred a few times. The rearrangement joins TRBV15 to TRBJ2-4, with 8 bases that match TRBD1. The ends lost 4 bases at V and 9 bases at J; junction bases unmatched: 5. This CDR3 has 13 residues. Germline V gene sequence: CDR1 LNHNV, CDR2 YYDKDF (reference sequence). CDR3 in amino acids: CATSMTGVGIQYF. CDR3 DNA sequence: TGTGCCACCAGCATGACAGGGGTTGGCATTCAGTACTTC.

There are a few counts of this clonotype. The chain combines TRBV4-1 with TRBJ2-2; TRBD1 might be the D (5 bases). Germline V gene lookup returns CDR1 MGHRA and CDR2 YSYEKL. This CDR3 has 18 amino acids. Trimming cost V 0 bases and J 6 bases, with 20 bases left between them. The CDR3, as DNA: TGCGCCAGCAGCCAAGAGCCCCCAGGGCGGCCGATCCCCGGGGAGCTGTTTTTT. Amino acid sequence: CASSQEPPGRPIPGELFF.

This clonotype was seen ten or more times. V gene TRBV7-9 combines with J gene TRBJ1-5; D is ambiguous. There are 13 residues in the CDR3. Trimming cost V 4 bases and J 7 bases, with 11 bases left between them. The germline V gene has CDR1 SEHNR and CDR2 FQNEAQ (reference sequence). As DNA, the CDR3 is TGTGCCAGCAGCTCCGAGCCGGGGCAGCCCCAGCATTTT. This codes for CASSSEPGQPQHF.

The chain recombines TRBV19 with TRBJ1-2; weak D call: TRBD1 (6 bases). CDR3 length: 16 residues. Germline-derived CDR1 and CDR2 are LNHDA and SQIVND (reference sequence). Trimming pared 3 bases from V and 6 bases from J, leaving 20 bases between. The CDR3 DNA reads TGTGCCAGTAGTATCGAGGCGGACGAGGGGGACAATGGCTACACCTTC. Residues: CASSIEADEGDNGYTF.

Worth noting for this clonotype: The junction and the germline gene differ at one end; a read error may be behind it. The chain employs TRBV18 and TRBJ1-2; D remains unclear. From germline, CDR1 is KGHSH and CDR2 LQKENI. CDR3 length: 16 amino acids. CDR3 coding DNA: TGTGTCAGCTCAAATCGCCGGACCGACCCTAACTATGGCTACACCTTC. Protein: CVSSNRRTDPNYGYTF.

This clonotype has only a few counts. The CDR3 spells CASSFRLAGKNEQFF. The CDR3 DNA sequence: TGTGCCAGCAGCTTCCGGCTAGCGGGGAAGAATGAGCAGTTCTTC. The V gene is TRBV7-9, the J gene TRBJ2-1, with TRBD2 matching over 9 bases. Trimming cost V 3 bases and J 7 bases; bases outside gene matches: 7. Per germline, CDR1 SEHNR and CDR2 FQNEAQ (reference sequence). The CDR3 consists of 15 residues.

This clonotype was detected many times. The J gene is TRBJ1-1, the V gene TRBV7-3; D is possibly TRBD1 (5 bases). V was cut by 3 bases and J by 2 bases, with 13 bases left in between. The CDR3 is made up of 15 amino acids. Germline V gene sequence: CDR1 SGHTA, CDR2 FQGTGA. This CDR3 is CASSFDGGDNTEAFF. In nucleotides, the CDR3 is TGTGCCAGCAGCTTCGACGGGGGGGATAACACTGAAGCTTTCTTT. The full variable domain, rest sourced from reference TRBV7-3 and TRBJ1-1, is GAGVSQTPSNKVTEKGKYVELRCDPISGHTALYWYRQSLGQGPEFLIYFQGTGAADDSGLPNDRFFAVRPEGSVSTLKIQRTERGDSAVYLCASSFDGGDNTEAFFGQGTRLTVV.

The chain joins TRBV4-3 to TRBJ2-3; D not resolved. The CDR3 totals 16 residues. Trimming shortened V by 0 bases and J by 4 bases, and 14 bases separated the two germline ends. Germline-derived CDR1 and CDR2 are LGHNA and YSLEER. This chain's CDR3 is CASSQDVVNRADTQYF. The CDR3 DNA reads TGCGCCAGCAGCCAAGACGTGGTAAACCGAGCAGATACGCAGTATTTT.

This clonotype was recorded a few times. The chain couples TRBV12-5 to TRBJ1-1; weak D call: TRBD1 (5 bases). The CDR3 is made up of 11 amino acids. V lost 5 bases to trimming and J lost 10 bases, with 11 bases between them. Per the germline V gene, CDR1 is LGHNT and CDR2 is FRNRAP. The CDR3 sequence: CASGAGTRAFF. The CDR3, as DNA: TGTGCTAGTGGTGCCGGGACTCGAGCTTTCTTT. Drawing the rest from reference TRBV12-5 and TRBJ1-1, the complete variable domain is DARVTQTPRHKVTEMGQEVTMRCQPILGHNTVFWYRQTMMQGLELLAYFRNRAPLDDSGMPKDRFSAEMPDATLATLKIQPSEPRDSAVYFCASGAGTRAFFGQGTRLTVV.

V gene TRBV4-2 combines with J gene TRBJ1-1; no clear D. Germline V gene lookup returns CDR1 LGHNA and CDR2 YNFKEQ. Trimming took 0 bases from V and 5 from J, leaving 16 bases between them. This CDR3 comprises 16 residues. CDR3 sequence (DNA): TGTGCCAGCAGCCAAGATCGTACAATCTCCGGGACTGAAGCTTTCTTT. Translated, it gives CASSQDRTISGTEAFF.